This T cell receptor beta chain was profiled in a study of blood T cell repertoires in COVID-19. The length of the CDR3 is 13 residues. J was trimmed by 3 bases and V by 6 bases; bases with no gene match: 5. From germline, CDR1 is SQVTM and CDR2 ANQGSEA. This clone was observed once. The assay was immunoSEQ multiplex PCR, and TCRdb's table has in-frame clones only and misses some. The repertoire holds about 300,000 clones, with 80% to 95% as singletons. Specimen: peripheral blood. The receptor comes from a woman under 40 with COVID-19, enrolled during active disease. The genes are TRBV29-1 and TRBJ2-7; TRBD1 matches 10 bases. The CDR3 coding sequence is TGCAGCGTCCTTGACAGGGGGCTCTACGAGCAGTACTTC. Translating gives CSVLDRGLYEQYF.